The 18 T cell receptor beta chains reported below all come from one sample, sequenced in a study of shared clonotypes between healthy human individuals. Assay used: immunoSEQ multiplex PCR; TCRdb lists only in-frame clones, some missing. The sample has 2 million to 2.5 million clones, roughly 95% seen once. The sample comprised naive CD4+ T cells sorted from blood. Subset reported: CD45RA+ positively selected. The receptor source for this set is a young man in good health.

The gene calls are TRBV7-9 and TRBJ1-6, with D maybe TRBD1 (5 bases). CDR1 and CDR2 (germline): SEHNR, FQNEAQ (reference sequence). V lost 6 bases and J lost 7, with 16 bases in between. This CDR3 spans 15 amino acids. The CDR3 sequence is CASRSQEMGNSPLHF. CDR3 sequence (DNA): TGTGCCAGCAGGTCACAGGAGATGGGGAATTCACCCCTCCACTTT.

The rearrangement uses TRBV21-1 and TRBJ1-1; the table calls TRBD1, which could not be checked here. TRBV21-1 has pseudogene status. This CDR3 has 16 residues. The CDR3 DNA is TGTGCCAGCAATCTCCCCCGGGACAGTCTGAACACTGAAGCTTTCTTT. This codes for CASNLPRDSLNTEAFF.

The CDR3 bases are TGTGCCAGCAGTCTAAGGTGGCGGGAGGGCCTCGGGGCCCAGTACTTC. Its protein is CASSLRWREGLGAQYF. The rearrangement joins TRBV7-2 to TRBJ2-5; TRBD2 aligns across 9 bases. V gave up 6 bases and J gave up 9 bases; unmatched junction bases: 17. CDR3 length: 16 residues. CDR1 and CDR2 from the germline V gene are SGHTA and FQGNSA.

The V gene is TRBV5-1, the J gene TRBJ2-1; 11 bases map to TRBD2. This CDR3 is built from 16 residues. Germline CDR1 SGHRS, CDR2 YFSETQ. Trimming removed 0 bases from V and 7 bases from J; junction bases left unmatched: 6. The CDR3 loop reads CASSLVLAGGFNEQFF. CDR3 DNA: TGCGCCAGCAGCTTGGTTCTAGCGGGAGGTTTTAATGAGCAGTTCTTC.

V usage is TRBV5-1 and J usage is TRBJ1-3; no definite D call. The V gene's germline CDR1 is SGHRS and CDR2 YFSETQ. The CDR3 loop spans 12 amino acids. Trimming removed 3 bases from V and 3 bases from J, with 4 bases in between. CDR3 sequence reads: CASSYDGNTIYF. The CDR3 DNA follows: TGCGCCAGCAGCTACGATGGAAACACCATATATTTT.

The gene calls are TRBV23-1 and TRBJ2-7; D may match TRBD1 or TRBD2 (5 bases each). TRBV23-1 is annotated as an ORF whose role is uncertain. The length of the CDR3 is 16 residues. Trimming left V 0 bases short and J 0 bases short, with 12 bases between. The CDR3 sequence: CASSQSGTEFSYEQYF. CDR3 nucleotides: TGCGCCAGCAGTCAATCCGGGACCGAATTCTCCTACGAGCAGTACTTC.

V usage is TRBV5-1 and J usage is TRBJ2-5; the match to TRBD2 covers 8 bases. Germline V gene lookup returns CDR1 SGHRS and CDR2 YFSETQ. V lost 4 bases and J lost 3; bases outside the gene matches: 2. The CDR3 spans 13 residues. The CDR3 region has the DNA TGCGCCAGCAGCGTCGGGGGGGAAGAGACCCAGTACTTC. Residues: CASSVGGEETQYF.

The chain joins TRBV11-2 to TRBJ1-1; possible D gene TRBD1, 6 bases. Trimming took off 3 bases at V and 0 bases at J, with 17 bases between the two ends. The CDR3 consists of 17 residues. The germline V gene has CDR1 SGHAT and CDR2 FQNNGV. The CDR3 DNA sequence: TGTGCCAGCAGCTTTAGGTATGCGGCAGGGGTGAACACTGAAGCTTTCTTT. Its protein is CASSFRYAAGVNTEAFF.

The chain uses TRBV7-8 and TRBJ1-1; no clear D. Germline lookup yields CDR1 SGHVS and CDR2 FQNEAQ. This CDR3 has 14 amino acids. The V and J ends lost 10 bases and 1 base respectively, with 16 bases between them. The CDR3 here is CATTKAPGNTEAFF. The CDR3 bases are TGTGCCACCACTAAGGCGCCGGGGAACACTGAAGCTTTCTTT.

This chain joins TRBV5-1 and TRBJ2-7; no firm D call. The V and J ends lost 2 bases and 7 bases respectively, with 13 bases between them. The germline CDR1 and CDR2 sequences are SGHRS and YFSETQ. CDR3 length: 13 amino acids. This CDR3 is CASSLVLEREQYF. The DNA of the CDR3 is TGCGCCAGCAGCTTAGTTCTCGAGAGAGAGCAGTACTTC.

A word on this clone: The sample carries other DNA sequences with the same CDR3. The V and J genes are TRBV5-6 and TRBJ1-1; D is ambiguous. Germline lookup yields CDR1 SGHDT and CDR2 YYEEEE. Trimming took 0 bases from V and 0 from J, leaving 9 bases between them. This CDR3 region has 15 residues. The DNA of the CDR3 is TGTGCCAGCAGCTTGGTTGGTAGGGTGAACACTGAAGCTTTCTTT. Its protein product is CASSLVGRVNTEAFF. The full variable domain, rest sourced from reference TRBV5-6 and TRBJ1-1, is DAGVTQSPTHLIKTRGQQVTLRCSPKSGHDTVSWYQQALGQGPQFIFQYYEEEERQRGNFPDRFSGHQFPNYSSELNVNALLLGDSALYLCASSLVGRVNTEAFFGQGTRLTVV.

The rearrangement uses TRBV11-2 and TRBJ2-7; a weak D match, TRBD1 (6 bases). Germline CDR1 reads SGHAT; CDR2 reads FQNNGV. The CDR3 loop spans 15 amino acids. Trimming removed 0 bases at V and 3 bases at J, with 12 bases between. CDR3 in amino acids: CASSLEWTVVYEQYF. CDR3 coding DNA: TGTGCCAGCAGCTTAGAATGGACAGTGGTCTACGAGCAGTACTTC.

V usage is TRBV6-1 and J usage is TRBJ1-4, with D perhaps TRBD1 (5 bases). The CDR3 runs to 14 residues. V lost 7 bases, J lost 4 bases, and 13 bases lay in between. Germline V gene sequence: CDR1 MNHNS, CDR2 SASEGT. For the CDR3, the DNA is TGTGCCAGCACCCGGGGACCGAGTAATGAAAAACTGTTTTTT. As protein: CASTRGPSNEKLFF.

The CDR3 reads CASSGQGTDTQYF. The CDR3 bases are TGTGCCAGCAGCGGACAGGGCACAGATACGCAGTATTTT. The V call is TRBV27, the J call TRBJ2-3; 7 bases match TRBD1. V trimming: 6 bases; J trimming: 1 base; junction bases outside the gene matches: 1. This CDR3 is 13 amino acids long. Germline assignment: CDR1 MNHEY and CDR2 SMNVEV (reference sequence).

This sequence joins TRBV6-6 and TRBJ1-2; D call uncertain. The germline V gene has CDR1 MNHNY and CDR2 SVGAGI (reference sequence). The V and J ends lost 7 bases and 8 bases respectively, with 11 bases between them. The CDR3 is 11 residues long. The CDR3 here is CASKADRGYTF. The CDR3 DNA reads as TGTGCCAGCAAAGCAGACCGGGGCTACACCTTC.

The chain employs TRBV12-5 and TRBJ2-3; D is unclear. Trimming pared 5 bases from V and 1 base from J, leaving 7 bases between. The germline CDR1 and CDR2 sequences are LGHNT and FRNRAP. The CDR3 is made up of 13 amino acids. DNA for the CDR3: TGTGCTAGTGGTACTGCGGGCACAGATACGCAGTATTTT. This translates into CASGTAGTDTQYF.

The chain couples TRBV11-2 to TRBJ2-4, with 7 positions matching TRBD1. CDR1 is SGHAT and CDR2 is FQNNGV in the germline V gene. The CDR3 length is 13 residues. The V segment lost 5 bases and the J segment 8 bases; nucleotides outside the gene matches: 6. The CDR3 here is CASSADRIDIQYF. The CDR3 DNA reads TGTGCCAGCAGCGCGGACAGGATTGACATTCAGTACTTC.

This chain links TRBV13 with TRBJ2-7, with 9 bases aligning to TRBD1. The V and J ends lost 4 bases and 6 bases, in that order; junction bases with no gene match: 10. CDR1 PRHDT and CDR2 FYEKMQ come from the germline V gene (reference sequence). The CDR3 consists of 15 residues. CDR3 bases: TGTGCCAGCAGCTCCATCGGGACAGGGTCCGGCGAGCAGTACTTC. It is translated as CASSSIGTGSGEQYF.